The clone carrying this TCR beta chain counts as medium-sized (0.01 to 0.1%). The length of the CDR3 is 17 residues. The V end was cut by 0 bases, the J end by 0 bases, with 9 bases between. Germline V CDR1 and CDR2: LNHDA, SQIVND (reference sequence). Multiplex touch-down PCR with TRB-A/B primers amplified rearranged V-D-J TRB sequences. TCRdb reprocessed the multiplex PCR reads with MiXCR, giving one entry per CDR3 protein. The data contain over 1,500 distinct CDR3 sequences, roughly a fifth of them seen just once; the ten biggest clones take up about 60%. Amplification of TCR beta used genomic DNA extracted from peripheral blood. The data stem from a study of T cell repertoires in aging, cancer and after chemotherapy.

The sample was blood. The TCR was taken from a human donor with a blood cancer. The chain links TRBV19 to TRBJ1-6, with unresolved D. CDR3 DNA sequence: TGTGCCAGTAGTATAGAGGGCGCGAGCTCCTATAATTCACCCCTCCACTTT. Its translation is CASSIEGASSYNSPLHF.